Listed below are T cell receptor beta chains from one sample, sequenced in a study of shared clonotypes between healthy human individuals. Some clones are missing from TCRdb's copy, which holds only in-frame ones; the method was immunoSEQ multiplex PCR. The sample includes over 400,000 clones, 70% to 85% seen only once; the top ten take around 12%. What was sequenced was PBMCs. These receptors were obtained from a woman aged 40 to 50 in good health. Some clones in this sample may be carry-over from other donors' samples. CDR3s include the opening cysteine and the closing phenylalanine or tryptophan. Fields, in order: D gene, CDR3 length, V gene, J gene, clone size, CDR3 protein, CDR3 DNA. A D gene is named only where the DNA matches it firmly. Clone size is stated in some rows and not others, as once, few, many or a class when expanded.

d_gene: TRBD2
len: 16
v_gene: TRBV4-2
j_gene: TRBJ2-1
abundance: NA
CDR3aa: CASSHSGTSGLNEQFF
CDR3nt: TGTGCCAGCAGCCACTCCGGGACTAGCGGGTTGAATGAGCAGTTCTTC

d_gene: NA
len: 14
v_gene: TRBV5-4
j_gene: TRBJ2-7
abundance: NA
CDR3aa: CASSLEWTSYEQYF
CDR3nt: TGTGCCAGCAGCTTGGAGTGGACCTCCTACGAGCAGTACTTC

d_gene: NA
len: 13
v_gene: TRBV6-1
j_gene: TRBJ2-5
abundance: NA
CDR3aa: CASSGQEGGTQYF
CDR3nt: TGTGCCAGCTCCGGACAGGAGGGGGGGACCCAGTACTTC

d_gene: TRBD1
len: 20
v_gene: TRBV4-1
j_gene: TRBJ1-3
abundance: NA
CDR3aa: CASSPAPLWTGGGTGNTIYF
CDR3nt: TGCGCCAGCAGCCCAGCCCCCTTATGGACAGGGGGCGGAACAGGAAACACCATATATTTT

d_gene: NA
len: 12
v_gene: TRBV2
j_gene: TRBJ2-7
abundance: NA
CDR3aa: CASSERTDEQYF
CDR3nt: TGTGCCAGCAGTGAAAGGACAGATGAGCAGTACTTC

d_gene: NA
len: 14
v_gene: TRBV19
j_gene: TRBJ2-3
abundance: NA
CDR3aa: CASRRAGGTDTQYF
CDR3nt: TGTGCCAGCCGAAGGGCCGGGGGCACAGATACGCAGTATTTT

d_gene: NA
len: 17
v_gene: TRBV12-2
j_gene: TRBJ2-7
abundance: NA
CDR3aa: CASRLEGRAESSYEQYF
CDR3nt: TGTGCAAGTCGCTTAGAGGGTAGGGCGGAGAGCTCCTACGAGCAGTACTTC

d_gene: TRBD1
len: 14
v_gene: TRBV15
j_gene: TRBJ1-2
abundance: NA
CDR3aa: CATTRDRGLGGYTF
CDR3nt: TGTGCCACCACCCGGGACAGGGGGCTTGGTGGCTACACCTTC

d_gene: NA
len: 13
v_gene: TRBV29-1
j_gene: TRBJ1-1
abundance: many
CDR3aa: CSVDRGVGTEAFF
CDR3nt: TGCAGCGTTGATCGAGGGGTTGGCACTGAAGCTTTCTTT

d_gene: NA
len: 13
v_gene: TRBV6-1
j_gene: TRBJ1-2
abundance: once
CDR3aa: CASSAETIYGYTF
CDR3nt: TGTGCCAGCAGCGCCGAAACGATATATGGCTACACCTTC

d_gene: TRBD1
len: 14
v_gene: TRBV6-1
j_gene: TRBJ2-7
abundance: once
CDR3aa: CASSRQGAFYEQYF
CDR3nt: TGTGCCAGCAGCAGACAGGGGGCTTTTTACGAGCAGTACTTC

d_gene: TRBD2
len: 16
v_gene: TRBV29-1
j_gene: TRBJ2-7
abundance: NA
CDR3aa: CSVAGLAGASSYEQYF
CDR3nt: TGCAGCGTTGCTGGACTAGCGGGAGCTAGCTCCTACGAGCAGTACTTC

d_gene: NA
len: 12
v_gene: TRBV9
j_gene: TRBJ1-2
abundance: NA
CDR3aa: CASSVGGKGYTF
CDR3nt: TGTGCCAGCAGCGTAGGAGGAAAGGGCTACACCTTC

d_gene: TRBD1
len: 15
v_gene: TRBV29-1
j_gene: TRBJ2-7
abundance: NA
CDR3aa: CSVELGQGAPYEQYF
CDR3nt: TGCAGCGTTGAACTGGGACAGGGGGCCCCCTACGAGCAGTACTTC

d_gene: NA
len: 14
v_gene: TRBV28
j_gene: TRBJ2-1
abundance: once
CDR3aa: CASSLRLGGNEQFF
CDR3nt: TGTGCCAGCAGTCTCCGTCTAGGGGGGAATGAGCAGTTCTTC

d_gene: TRBD2
len: 15
v_gene: TRBV19
j_gene: TRBJ2-1
abundance: NA
CDR3aa: CASSPWTSGDNEQFF
CDR3nt: TGTGCCAGTAGTCCCTGGACTAGCGGCGACAATGAGCAGTTCTTC

d_gene: NA
len: 11
v_gene: TRBV2
j_gene: TRBJ2-7
abundance: once
CDR3aa: CASSLDGEQYF
CDR3nt: TGTGCCAGCAGTCTAGACGGCGAGCAGTACTTC

d_gene: NA
len: 15
v_gene: TRBV7-2
j_gene: TRBJ2-1
abundance: NA
CDR3aa: CASSLVGGTYNEQFF
CDR3nt: TGTGCCAGCAGCTTAGTTGGGGGGACCTACAATGAGCAGTTCTTC

d_gene: TRBD2
len: 15
v_gene: TRBV18
j_gene: TRBJ2-5
abundance: NA
CDR3aa: CASSPGREPLETQYF
CDR3nt: TGTGCCAGCTCACCGGGGAGGGAACCACTGGAGACCCAGTACTTC

d_gene: NA
len: 14
v_gene: TRBV6-6
j_gene: TRBJ2-7
abundance: NA
CDR3aa: CASSYGGSRYEQYF
CDR3nt: TGTGCCAGCAGTTATGGGGGGAGTCGCTACGAGCAGTACTTC

d_gene: NA
len: 14
v_gene: TRBV11-2
j_gene: TRBJ2-7
abundance: NA
CDR3aa: CASSLGSGIYEQYF
CDR3nt: TGTGCCAGCAGCTTAGGTAGCGGCATTTACGAGCAGTACTTC

d_gene: NA
len: 15
v_gene: TRBV18
j_gene: TRBJ2-3
abundance: NA
CDR3aa: CASSPLATSTDTQYF
CDR3nt: TGTGCCAGCAGCCCTCTGGCAACTAGCACAGATACGCAGTATTTT

d_gene: TRBD2
len: 15
v_gene: TRBV19
j_gene: TRBJ2-3
abundance: NA
CDR3aa: CASTRTSGRIDTQYF
CDR3nt: TGTGCCAGTACTCGGACTAGCGGGAGGATAGATACGCAGTATTTT

d_gene: NA
len: 14
v_gene: TRBV18
j_gene: TRBJ1-5
abundance: NA
CDR3aa: CASSQGVGNQPQHF
CDR3nt: TGTGCCAGCTCACAGGGTGTCGGGAATCAGCCCCAGCATTTT

d_gene: NA
len: 13
v_gene: TRBV7-7
j_gene: TRBJ2-7
abundance: NA
CDR3aa: CASSLGQFYEQYF
CDR3nt: TGTGCTAGCAGCTTGGGGCAGTTCTACGAGCAGTACTTC

d_gene: NA
len: 14
v_gene: TRBV7-2
j_gene: TRBJ2-5
abundance: many
CDR3aa: CASSLGQGLETQYF
CDR3nt: TGTGCCAGCAGCTTAGGGCAGGGATTGGAGACCCAGTACTTC

d_gene: NA
len: 16
v_gene: TRBV27
j_gene: TRBJ2-5
abundance: NA
CDR3aa: CASSSLPPRGQETQYF
CDR3nt: TGTGCCAGCAGCTCCCTCCCCCCCCGCGGCCAAGAGACCCAGTACTTC

d_gene: NA
len: 12
v_gene: TRBV27
j_gene: TRBJ2-7
abundance: NA
CDR3aa: CARGALDYEQYF
CDR3nt: TGTGCCAGAGGAGCGCTTGACTACGAGCAGTACTTC

d_gene: NA
len: 16
v_gene: TRBV2
j_gene: TRBJ1-2
abundance: NA
CDR3aa: CASSEEGRRGLLSYTF
CDR3nt: TGTGCCAGCAGTGAAGAGGGGCGAAGGGGACTATTAAGCTACACCTTC

d_gene: NA
len: 13
v_gene: TRBV5-4
j_gene: TRBJ2-3
abundance: NA
CDR3aa: CASSPRPEWAQYF
CDR3nt: TGTGCCAGCAGCCCCCGACCCGAGTGGGCGCAGTATTTT

d_gene: TRBD2
len: 15
v_gene: TRBV7-7
j_gene: TRBJ2-1
abundance: NA
CDR3aa: CASSLGLARPLEQFF
CDR3nt: TGTGCTAGCAGCTTAGGACTAGCCCGACCCCTGGAGCAGTTCTTC

d_gene: TRBD1
len: 16
v_gene: TRBV6-5
j_gene: TRBJ1-5
abundance: NA
CDR3aa: CASSYSSRGPDQPQHF
CDR3nt: TGTGCCAGCAGTTACTCGAGCAGGGGGCCCGATCAGCCCCAGCATTTT

d_gene: NA
len: 14
v_gene: TRBV6-4
j_gene: TRBJ2-1
abundance: few
CDR3aa: CASSDRGDYDEQFF
CDR3nt: TGTGCCAGCAGTGACAGGGGAGACTATGATGAGCAGTTCTTC

d_gene: NA
len: 15
v_gene: TRBV27
j_gene: TRBJ2-1
abundance: NA
CDR3aa: CASSLSQGLYNEQFF
CDR3nt: TGTGCCAGCAGTTTATCGCAGGGACTCTACAATGAGCAGTTCTTC

d_gene: TRBD2
len: 15
v_gene: TRBV4-1
j_gene: TRBJ2-7
abundance: few
CDR3aa: CASSQEAGGDYEQYF
CDR3nt: TGCGCCAGCAGCCAGGAAGCGGGAGGGGACTACGAGCAGTACTTC

d_gene: NA
len: 12
v_gene: TRBV10-3
j_gene: TRBJ1-1
abundance: few
CDR3aa: CAISEKWSEAFF
CDR3nt: TGTGCCATCAGTGAGAAGTGGTCTGAAGCTTTCTTT

d_gene: TRBD1
len: 14
v_gene: TRBV27
j_gene: TRBJ2-1
abundance: NA
CDR3aa: CASSSGTGGNEQFF
CDR3nt: TGTGCCAGCTCCTCCGGGACAGGGGGCAATGAGCAGTTCTTC

d_gene: TRBD2
len: 15
v_gene: TRBV7-9
j_gene: TRBJ2-1
abundance: NA
CDR3aa: CASRASGSWDDEQFF
CDR3nt: TGTGCCAGCAGAGCTAGCGGGAGTTGGGACGATGAGCAGTTCTTC

d_gene: TRBD2
len: 19
v_gene: TRBV7-9
j_gene: TRBJ2-1
abundance: NA
CDR3aa: CASSLFLGLAESSYNEQFF
CDR3nt: TGTGCCAGCAGCTTATTCCTGGGACTAGCGGAGAGCTCCTACAATGAGCAGTTCTTC

d_gene: NA
len: 16
v_gene: TRBV5-1
j_gene: TRBJ1-3
abundance: once
CDR3aa: CASSSSFGASGNTIYF
CDR3nt: TGCGCCAGCAGCTCGTCATTCGGGGCGTCTGGAAACACCATATATTTT

d_gene: NA
len: 14
v_gene: TRBV27
j_gene: TRBJ2-7
abundance: NA
CDR3aa: CASSLEPIAYEQYF
CDR3nt: TGTGCCAGCAGTTTAGAACCGATCGCCTACGAGCAGTACTTC

d_gene: NA
len: 17
v_gene: TRBV7-9
j_gene: TRBJ1-5
abundance: NA
CDR3aa: CASSLWQGYDGNQPQHF
CDR3nt: TGTGCCAGCAGCTTATGGCAGGGCTATGACGGCAATCAGCCCCAGCATTTT